This T cell receptor beta chain comes out of a study of cytomegalovirus exposure and HLA in healthy donors (dated by TCRdb to 2016 to 2017). Study-wide context: In an earlier analysis of 587 of the donors, 276 Gb of sequence data and 100 million or so unique TCR beta sequences from 180 million or so T cells were reported. Approximately 310 gigabases of sequencing data and 78 million or so unique TCR sequences were included in an early release covering several hundred HLA-typed donors. Of the roughly 390 genotyped donors, roughly 85% fell in the genetic ancestry cluster associated with self-reported Caucasian donors. The study aimed to test whether cataloging public T cell receptors could reveal signatures of past pathogen exposure. The T cell repertoires of around 670 subjects were profiled by immunosequencing and related to cytomegalovirus serostatus. A separate validation cohort of roughly 130 different subjects was used in addition to the roughly 700-subject first cohort. High-throughput TCR immunosequencing, statistical association of individual TCRs with disease status, and machine learning were combined to predict cytomegalovirus infection status. In a later analysis, previously published TCR beta repertoires from 666 donors were re-analyzed and high-resolution HLA genotyping was added so that TCR occurrence patterns could be studied. In the later analysis, no new phenotypic data were used to find candidate immune exposures; instead, reliance was placed on TCR beta sequences and their occurrence across donors. An earlier analysis of fewer than 700 of the donors applied high-throughput TCR beta sequencing to assess whether each TCR beta V gene segment acted as functional or pseudogenic. Alongside the repertoire data, information on donor age, sex, ethnicity and CMV serostatus was compiled. Genome-wide SNP genotypes for about three fifths of the roughly 670 donors were used in a later genetic analysis, which treated that subset as a discovery cohort. All discovery cohort repertoires had been generated using a single sequencing platform. Both class I and class II loci were covered by HLA typing, at four-digit resolution. Typing coverage differed by locus: A, B, C, DRB1 and DQB1 were typed in about 620-630 donors, DQA1 in approximately 520, DPA1 in some 610, and DPB1 in 400 to 490. Several DR-DQ haplotypes were handled as single units for association and clustering because linkage in the cohort was strong. Among roughly 370 genotyped donors of the cohort, an average of 235,054 unique TCR beta nucleotide sequences were sequenced per donor, about a sixth of them non-productive.

CDR1 and CDR2 (LNHDA, SQIVND) derive from the germline V gene (reference sequence). The CDR3 measures 16 amino acids from cysteine to phenylalanine. Kept here is only the CDR3 DNA, which spans 48 bases and is read in frame from base 1. At the junction V is shortened by 9 bases and J by 4 bases, with 22 bases in between. In total, over 600 healthy bone marrow donors made up the cohort. All cohort members were sampled while nominally healthy, although unrecorded immune exposures were likely present. The donor tested CMV seronegative and was one of the 352 seronegative cohort members. A peripheral blood sample was provided by each donor, and peripheral blood mononuclear cells were used for TCR beta sequencing. The Qiagen DNeasy Blood Extraction Kit was used to extract genomic DNA from the blood cell samples. Points on this clone: The clone's antigen remains unknown. Base qualities are not recorded, but no much larger clone differs from it by a single base.

The full study reports these points: Immune exposure information for the cohort was limited to CMV serostatus. A further reported finding was that TCR beta sequences accurately predicted the HLA-A and HLA-B alleles for most subjects in the first cohort. A later analysis found that HLA-associated TCR beta chains were more clonally expanded and had lower generation probabilities than equally common non-associated chains. Because counts were too low, roughly 17 rarely observed V segments, including chromosome 9 orphons, were left out of the earlier analysis of 500 to 650 of the donors. Presence/absence analyses assumed roughly uniform sequencing depth across donors, an assumption that may not hold. A group of highly shared sequence variants was considered likely to be a technical artifact of the sequencing pipeline. In a later analysis, most CMV-associated TCR beta chains were found to appear HLA-restricted, with HLA associations seemingly driven largely by CMV exposure. Only TCR beta chains were sequenced in this cohort, and the absence of alpha or paired-chain data limited detectable features. Three of the identified cytomegalovirus-associated TCR beta chains were confirmed in vitro to be specific for cytomegalovirus antigens. The study listed approximately 150 TCR beta chains as associated with cytomegalovirus. An association between a missense DCLRE1C variant and V-gene and J-gene trimming of TCR beta chains was found in a later genetic analysis and replicated in an independent cohort. The 87-base-pair reads could not distinguish some IMGT-functional V segments, including TRBV6-2 and TRBV6-3, so those segments were excluded. In an earlier analysis of 587 of the donors, most TCR beta V segments were observed in productive rearrangements about 90% or about 30% of the time, broadly matching IMGT annotations. It was suggested by the authors that the approach could potentially be generalized to other disease states and immunological phenotypes. Cytomegalovirus status was reported to be diagnosed by the classifier with high specificity and sensitivity in both the original and validation cohorts. In a later analysis, TCR association rates were found to vary across HLA loci, with the most associated TCRs seen for DRB1 alleles and the fewest for HLA-C alleles. Correlated functional status among segregating V segments might reflect linkage disequilibrium, but an unknown experimental factor could not be ruled out. In a later analysis, 16,951 TCR beta sequences were associated with specific HLA alleles at a false discovery rate of 0.05. In a later analysis, several top co-occurrence clusters were reported to appear linked to parvovirus B19, influenza, CMV and Epstein-Barr virus. When HLA alleles, especially DR and DQ, strongly co-occurred, TCR associations were difficult to assign to individual alleles. HLA typing was unavailable for some donors at each locus, so association tests used only the typed subset. In a later genetic analysis, fewer N-insertions in productive TCRs were reported among donors in an Asian-associated ancestry cluster than the roughly 700-donor mean. Most TCR sequences were seen in very few donors, while some public TCRs were found in many individuals.

Libraries were made using the immunoSEQ multiplex PCR assay. A mixture of 60 forward primers for TCR Vbeta segments and 13 reverse primers for TCR Jbeta segments was used in the multiplex PCR. A multiplex PCR assay on genomic DNA amplified the CDR3 region of rearranged TCR beta genes. On the Illumina HiSeq System, the amplified TCR beta libraries were sequenced as 87-base-pair reads. The study's processing was this. A later analysis tallied about 77 million unique TCR beta chains across the 650 to 750 repertoires, and some 10 million of those chains were shared by two or more donors. To remove PCR and sequencing errors, raw reads were error-corrected and collapsed into unique sequences using a nearest-neighbor algorithm that merged closely related sequences. Alignment of CDR3 sequences to IMGT reference sequences was used to assign V, D and J gene segments. For a sequence to be retained, a match of at least six nucleotides to both a V gene segment and a J gene segment was required. Rearrangements were called productive when the CDR3 lacked stop codons and stayed in frame with V and J; all others were non-productive. Following IMGT convention, CDR3 was defined as the stretch from the second conserved V-encoded cysteine to the conserved J-encoded phenylalanine. In an earlier analysis of just under 600 of the donors, sequences lacking an unambiguous match to a single V gene segment were excluded. In an earlier analysis of around 590 of the donors, a V segment was called functional when productive rearrangements were above 56.7%, and segregating when the standard deviation between donors exceeded 5%. To diagnose cytomegalovirus status from the catalog of TCR beta chain sequences, a statistical classification framework was built. A later analysis assigned V and J genes by comparing TCR nucleotide sequences with IMGT/GENE-DB human TR gene sequences. The TCRdist pipeline was used in a later analysis to assign CDR3 sequences and most-parsimonious VDJ recombination scenarios. In a later analysis, each TCR beta chain was defined by its CDR3 amino acid sequence together with its V-gene family, and reads without a unique V-gene family were excluded. As a way to deal with suspected cross-contamination and a sequencing artifact, a later analysis dropped roughly 600 nucleotide sequences that were highly shared and had low generation probability. In a later analysis, a clonal expansion index for each public chain was calculated from normalized within-repertoire ranks of inferred template counts. In a later analysis, generation probabilities were computed with a VDJ recombination model fitted to out-of-frame rearrangements, and the resulting probabilities were checked against IGoR. In a later analysis, TCR-TCR, TCR-HLA and TCR-CMV co-occurrence was scored with hypergeometric tests, and a repertoire-size bias correction was applied to TCR pairs. To estimate false discovery rates, a later analysis permuted the HLA or CMV assignments 20 times. In a later analysis, co-occurring TCRs were grouped using DBSCAN, with TCRdist sequence similarity added in when clustering inside HLA-allele-positive subsets. Repertoires with fewer than 30,000 or more than 120,000 public chains were left out of co-occurrence clustering, as were about 5 repertoires with anomalous nucleotide sharing. The clones in this table, taken by TCRdb from immuneACCESS, are in-frame only. Not every clone is retained; where verified, under half of the shortfall comes from an unresolved V gene, and the cause of the rest is unknown. V, J and clone size reflect that table, while D and trimming were determined from the DNA. This sample holds some 190,000 clones; 82% were observed only once. The ten biggest clones cover about 1.5% of the sample.

Recombination linked TRBV19 to TRBJ2-1, with a weak D call of TRBD2 (6 bases match). The sequence was collected from a man aged 35 to 55 in good health and CMV-seronegative. The sample consisted of PBMCs. Here the CDR3 is given as CASRAGDSAGYNEQFF. The base sequence is TGTGCCAGCCGAGCGGGTGACTCGGCGGGATACAATGAGCAGTTCTTC.